These 12 T cell receptor beta chains came from one sample sequenced in a study of molecular identifiers for immune sequencing clone quantification. Each CDR3 protein gets one entry after TCRdb re-called the PCR reads with MiXCR. The repertoire holds a few hundred thousand distinct CDR3 sequences, less than 30% seen once, with under 0.8% in the top ten. The sequencing input was naive CD8+ T cells from blood, with Jurkat cell RNA spiked in. Subset here: FACS-sorted CD8+CD4-CCR7+CD45RA+ naive T cells. The source of these receptors is a human donor in good health. Some libraries in this study had Jurkat cell RNA spiked in.

This clonotype was seen more than once but under ten times. This may stem from a read error, because a much larger clone lies one nucleotide away. J is TRBJ1-5 and V is TRBV7-2; the D is unclear. V was pared by 5 bases and J by 1 base, with 18 bases between. Germline V gene data show CDR1 as SGHTA and CDR2 as FQGNSA. The CDR3 consists of 17 residues. The CDR3 DNA sequence: TGTGCCAGCAGCGTAGAGTTCAGTCCTGAAAGCAATCAGCCCCAGCATTTT. Its protein is CASSVEFSPESNQPQHF. The variable domain in full, with the rest retrieved from reference TRBV7-2 and TRBJ1-5, is GAGVSQSPSNKVTEKGKDVELRCDPISGHTALYWYRQSLGQGLEFLIYFQGNSAPDKSGLPSDRFSAERTGGSVSTLTIQRTQQEDSAVYLCASSVEFSPESNQPQHFGDGTRLSIL.

This clonotype was observed a handful of times. The chain recombines TRBV11-2 with TRBJ2-3, with TRBD1 as a possible D gene (6 bases). Trimming shortened V by 1 base and J by 4 bases, and 9 bases separated the two germline ends. The germline V gene encodes CDR1 SGHAT and CDR2 FQNNGV. There are 14 residues in the CDR3. The CDR3 region has the DNA TGTGCCAGCAGCTTAGTACAGGGCCCAGATACGCAGTATTTT. It is translated as CASSLVQGPDTQYF.

In this sample, this clonotype turned up once. A much larger clone differs from this one at a single base, so this may be a read error. The rearrangement uses TRBV29-1 and TRBJ2-5, with 8 nucleotides matching TRBD1. Germline loops: CDR1 SQVTM, CDR2 ANQGSEA. This CDR3 comprises 14 residues. The CDR3 reads CGVEDQGQGETQYF. DNA of the CDR3: TGCGGCGTTGAAGATCAAGGACAGGGAGAGACCCAGTACTTC. The full variable domain, its missing parts supplied by reference TRBV29-1 and TRBJ2-5, is SAVISQKPSRDICQRGTSLTIQCQVDSQVTMMFWYRQQPGQSLTLIATANQGSEATYESGFVIDKFPISRPNLTFSTLTVSNMSPEDSSIYLCGVEDQGQGETQYFGPGTRLLVL.

This clonotype has more than one count but fewer than ten. V and J are TRBV28 and TRBJ2-1; D is ambiguous. In germline, CDR1 is MDHEN, CDR2 SYDVKM. The V end was cut by 5 bases, the J end by 5 bases, with 13 bases between. The CDR3 length is 14 residues. The CDR3 coding sequence is TGTGCCAGCAGTCCTAAAGGACGGAACAATGAGCAGTTCTTC. It encodes CASSPKGRNNEQFF.

The chain links TRBV6-2 or TRBV6-3 to TRBJ2-7; TRBD2 might be the D (6 bases). The germline CDR1 and CDR2 sequences are MNHEY and SVGEGT. Between the trimmed V and J ends, which lost 2 bases and 2 bases, there was a span of 19 bases. CDR3 size: 17 residues. For the CDR3, the DNA is TGTGCCAGCAGTTACAACCCCGCTAGCGTTGGAGCCTACGAGCAGTACTTC. Encoded protein: CASSYNPASVGAYEQYF.

Many counts were recorded for this clonotype. The chain carries TRBV7-9 and TRBJ1-5; D is undetermined. The V end lost 5 bases, the J end lost 0 bases, and 8 bases lay between the germline ends. Germline V gene sequence: CDR1 SEHNR, CDR2 FQNEAQ (reference sequence). This CDR3 comprises 14 residues. CDR3 residues: CASSATYSNQPQHF. The CDR3, as DNA: TGTGCCAGCAGCGCGACCTATAGCAATCAGCCCCAGCATTTT. Using reference TRBV7-9 and TRBJ1-5 for the parts outside the CDR3, the full variable domain is DTGVSQNPRHKITKRGQNVTFRCDPISEHNRLYWYRQTLGQGPEFLTYFQNEAQLEKSRLLSDRFSAERPKGSFSTLEIQRTEQGDSAMYLCASSATYSNQPQHFGDGTRLSIL.

The V call is TRBV2, the J call TRBJ2-5; possibly TRBD2 for D (8 bases). The CDR3 runs 12 residues. Deletions cut 7 bases from V and 11 bases from J, with 17 bases between. From germline, CDR1 is SNHLY and CDR2 FYNNEI. DNA for the CDR3: TGTGCCAGCATTCGGGGACAGCGGGAGCAGTACTTC. It is translated as CASIRGQREQYF.

At least ten counts were recorded for this clonotype. The chain carries TRBV7-2 and TRBJ2-4; tentatively, D is TRBD1 (5 bases). In germline, CDR1 is SGHTA, CDR2 FQGNSA. The CDR3 covers 14 residues. Deletions cut 2 bases from V and 5 bases from J, with 10 bases between. CDR3 amino acids: CASSLFLGENIQYF. Written as DNA, the CDR3 is TGTGCCAGCAGCTTATTTTTAGGGGAAAACATTCAGTACTTC.

As to this clonotype: A read error may explain this, as a much larger clone is one base away. This chain uses TRBV5-4 with TRBJ2-7; no clear D. This CDR3 has 13 residues. The V gene's germline CDR1 is SGHNT and CDR2 YYREEE (reference sequence). CDR3 DNA sequence: TGTGCCAGCAGCCCACACTGGAGCTACGAGCTGTACTTC. This sequence encodes CASSPHWSYELYF.

This clonotype was counted only a few times. The chain links TRBV19 to TRBJ2-2; D gene ambiguous. This CDR3 has 14 amino acids. The germline V and J ends were trimmed by 3 bases and 7 bases, with 12 bases remaining between them. Germline-derived CDR1 and CDR2 are LNHDA and SQIVND (reference sequence). In DNA form, the CDR3 reads TGTGCCAGTAGTATCGCTGGGTTTAACGGGGAGCTGTTTTTT. This gives the protein CASSIAGFNGELFF.

This clonotype showed up many times. V and J are TRBV21-1 and TRBJ2-5; TRBD2, the table's D call, was not compared with the DNA. TRBV21-1 is an annotated pseudogene. There are 16 residues in the CDR3. The CDR3 protein is CASAPAASGTQETQYF. The CDR3 coding sequence is TGTGCCAGCGCCCCTGCGGCTAGCGGGACTCAAGAGACCCAGTACTTC.

In its sample, this clonotype was seen many times. This sequence joins TRBV7-9 and TRBJ1-5; D is undetermined. This CDR3 is built from 14 residues. Trimming shortened V by 1 base and J by 4 bases, and 8 bases separated the two germline ends. Germline V gene lookup returns CDR1 SEHNR and CDR2 FQNEAQ (reference sequence). The CDR3 DNA sequence: TGTGCCAGCAGCTTAGATGCCCTAAATCAGCCCCAGCATTTT. Encoded protein: CASSLDALNQPQHF.